This T cell receptor beta chain was sequenced for a study of brain T cells in children with intractable seizures. Repertoires were generated with immunoSEQ multiplex PCR, while TCRdb's copy carries only in-frame clones and drops some. The sample shows about 64,000 clones, roughly 95% of them seen only once. This CDR3 spans 15 amino acids. V dropped 3 bases and J dropped 4; count of bases not matched to a gene: 7. Germline CDR1 is MNHEY and CDR2 is SMNVEV (reference sequence). The TCR comes from a boy under two years old with focal cortical dysplasia and intractable seizures. The specimen comprised peripheral blood, sampled at surgery. This sequence joins TRBV27 and TRBJ2-7; TRBD2 matches 9 bases. The CDR3: CASSFISGGQYEQYF. The CDR3 DNA follows: TGTGCCAGCAGTTTCATTAGCGGGGGACAATACGAGCAGTACTTC.